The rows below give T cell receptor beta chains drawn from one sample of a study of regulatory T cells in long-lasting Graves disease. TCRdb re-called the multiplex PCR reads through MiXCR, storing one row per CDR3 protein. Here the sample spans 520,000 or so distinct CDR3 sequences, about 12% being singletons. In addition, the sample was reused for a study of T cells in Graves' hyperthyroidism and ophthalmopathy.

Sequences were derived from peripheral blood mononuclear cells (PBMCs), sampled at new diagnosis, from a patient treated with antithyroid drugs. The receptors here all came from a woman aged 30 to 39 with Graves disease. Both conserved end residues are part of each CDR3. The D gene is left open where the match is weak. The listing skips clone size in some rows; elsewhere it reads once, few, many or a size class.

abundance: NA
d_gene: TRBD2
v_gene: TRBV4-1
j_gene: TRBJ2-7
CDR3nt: TGCGCCAGCAGCCAAGGAGTCATAGCGGGAGGGCGATCCTACGAGCAGTACTTC
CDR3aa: CASSQGVIAGGRSYEQYF

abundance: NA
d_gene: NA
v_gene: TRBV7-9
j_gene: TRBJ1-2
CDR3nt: TGTGCCAGCAGCCTGGATGACGCGGACTATGGCTACACCTTC
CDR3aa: CASSLDDADYGYTF

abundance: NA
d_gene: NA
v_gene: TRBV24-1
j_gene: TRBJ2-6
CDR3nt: TGTGCCACCAGTGACCCCGGAGGGAAGGATGGGGCCAACGTCCTGACTTTC
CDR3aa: CATSDPGGKDGANVLTF

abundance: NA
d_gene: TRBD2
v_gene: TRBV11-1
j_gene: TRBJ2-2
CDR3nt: TGTGCCAGCACCCTCGGGACTAGCGGGACCAGAACCGGGGAGCTGTTTTTT
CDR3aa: CASTLGTSGTRTGELFF

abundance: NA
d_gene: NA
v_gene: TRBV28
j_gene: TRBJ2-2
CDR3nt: TGTGCCAGCAGTTTCGGGGCAGGAACCGGGGAGCTGTTTTTT
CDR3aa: CASSFGAGTGELFF

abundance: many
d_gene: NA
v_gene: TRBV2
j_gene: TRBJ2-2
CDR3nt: TGTGCCACAGGGACGAAACTAAACACCGGGGAGCTGTTTTTT
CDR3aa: CATGTKLNTGELFF

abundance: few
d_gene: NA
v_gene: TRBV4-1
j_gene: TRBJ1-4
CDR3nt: TGCGCCAGCAGCCAAGGGGCAGGGGCGGCAACTAATGAAAAACTGTTTTTT
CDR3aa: CASSQGAGAATNEKLFF

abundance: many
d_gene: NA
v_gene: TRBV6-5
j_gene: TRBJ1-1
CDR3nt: TGTGCCAGCAGTTACCGCGGGGGAGCGGGTGAAGCTTTCTTT
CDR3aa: CASSYRGGAGEAFF

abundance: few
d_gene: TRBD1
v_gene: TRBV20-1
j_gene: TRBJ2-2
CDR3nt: TGCAGTGCCGCGTCCGGGACAGGGAGGTCCGGGGAGCTGTTTTTT
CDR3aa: CSAASGTGRSGELFF

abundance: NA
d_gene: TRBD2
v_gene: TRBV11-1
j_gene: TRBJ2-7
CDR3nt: TGTGCCAGCAGCTTAGAGGCTCTAGCGGGGGGATACAATGAGCAGTACTTC
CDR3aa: CASSLEALAGGYNEQYF

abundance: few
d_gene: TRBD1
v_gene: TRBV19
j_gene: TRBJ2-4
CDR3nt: TGTGCCAGTAGTATTCGACAGGGAACGCGGGCGAGGAGCATTCAGTACTTC
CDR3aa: CASSIRQGTRARSIQYF

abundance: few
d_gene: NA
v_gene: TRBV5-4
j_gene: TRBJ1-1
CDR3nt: TGTGCCAGCAGCTTGTTTGGCTTCTCTGAAGCTTTCTTT
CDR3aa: CASSLFGFSEAFF

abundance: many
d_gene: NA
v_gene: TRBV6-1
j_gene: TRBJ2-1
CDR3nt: TGTGCCAGCGGGCGGTACTCCTACAATGAGCAGTTCTTC
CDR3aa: CASGRYSYNEQFF

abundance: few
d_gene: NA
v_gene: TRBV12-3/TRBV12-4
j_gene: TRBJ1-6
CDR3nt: TGTGCCAGCACCCACGCGCGGGACCCATTTTCCCTCCACTTT
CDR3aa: CASTHARDPFSLHF

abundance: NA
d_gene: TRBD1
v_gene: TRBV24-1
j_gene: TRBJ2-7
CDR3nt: TGTGCCACCAATGATTCCGGGACAGCGTCCTACGAGCAGTACTTC
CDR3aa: CATNDSGTASYEQYF

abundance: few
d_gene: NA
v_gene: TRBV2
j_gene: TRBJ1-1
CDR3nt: TGTGCCAGCGACGGAGGCGGCACTGAAGCTTTCTTT
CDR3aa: CASDGGGTEAFF